One and the same sample provided the 23 T cell receptor beta chains below, sequenced in a study of cytomegalovirus exposure and HLA in healthy donors. Use of 60 Vbeta and 13 Jbeta primers characterized the PCR. Assay used: immunoSEQ multiplex PCR; TCRdb lists only in-frame clones, some missing. The table has more than 100,000 clones, under 75% seen once. Sequenced input: PBMCs. The receptors were gathered from a woman in her 40s in good health and CMV-seronegative.

The rearrangement links TRBV11-2 to TRBJ1-1; D is unresolved. Germline V CDR1 and CDR2: SGHAT, FQNNGV. The CDR3 is 14 amino acids. Trimming left V 3 bases short and J 2 bases short, with 10 bases between. This CDR3 is CASSFHPGNTEAFF. Here the CDR3 DNA reads TGTGCCAGCAGCTTTCACCCAGGTAACACTGAAGCTTTCTTT.

This rearrangement joins TRBV7-2 to TRBJ2-4, with TRBD1 as a possible D gene (5 bases). Trimming took 6 bases from V and 6 from J, leaving 15 bases between them. CDR3 length: 14 amino acids. Per the germline V gene, CDR1 is SGHTA and CDR2 is FQGNSA. This CDR3 is CASSLTAWANIQYF. The DNA for the CDR3 is TGTGCCAGCAGTTTGACAGCTTGGGCAAACATTCAGTACTTC.

This clone was seen more than once but under ten times. This rearrangement joins TRBV7-9 to TRBJ1-4; 7 nucleotides agree with TRBD1. Unmatched junction bases numbered 9, after V lost 4 bases and J lost 10 bases. The CDR3 runs 14 residues. The germline V gene encodes CDR1 SEHNR and CDR2 FQNEAQ (reference sequence). This chain's CDR3 is CASSSTGSDTKLFF. The CDR3 DNA is TGTGCCAGCAGCTCGACAGGGAGCGATACAAAACTGTTTTTT.

This clone came up a few times. The same CDR3 is also encoded by other DNA sequences in this sample. The rearrangement links TRBV7-9 to TRBJ1-5; a weak D match, TRBD1 (5 bases). The CDR3 contains 14 residues. Trimming removed 3 bases at V and 3 bases at J, with 9 bases between. CDR1 and CDR2 (germline): SEHNR, FQNEAQ (reference sequence). CDR3 residues: CASSFGGINQPQHF. In DNA, the CDR3 is TGTGCCAGCAGCTTCGGGGGGATCAATCAGCCCCAGCATTTT.

This clone has a handful of counts. The rearrangement joins TRBV7-3 to TRBJ2-1; 8 bases match TRBD1. Trimming took 4 bases from V and 0 from J; bases not matched to a gene: 2. CDR1 and CDR2 from the germline V gene are SGHTA and FQGTGA. The CDR3 contains 15 residues. The CDR3 reads CASSSGQGSYNEQFF. The CDR3, as DNA: TGTGCCAGCAGCTCCGGACAGGGCTCCTACAATGAGCAGTTCTTC.

This clone was counted a few times. The V gene is TRBV4-2, the J gene TRBJ1-5; D remains ambiguous. Germline CDR1 and CDR2: LGHNA and YNFKEQ. The CDR3 consists of 13 residues. Trimming left V 0 bases short and J 7 bases short, with 7 bases between. The CDR3 DNA sequence: TGTGCCAGCAGCCAAGAATTACAGCAGCCCCAGCATTTT. This translates into CASSQELQQPQHF.

The count of this clone is one. This chain connects TRBV14 to TRBJ2-3; unclear D gene. CDR3 length: 12 amino acids. V was clipped by 4 bases and J by 0 bases, with 2 bases between them. Germline V lookup: CDR1 SGHDN, CDR2 FVKESK. The CDR3, as DNA: TGTGCCAGCAGCCCTAGCACAGATACGCAGTATTTT. Amino acids: CASSPSTDTQYF.

This clone has more than one count but fewer than ten. The CDR3 sequence is CAWSTRQLNQPQHF. The DNA for the CDR3 is TGTGCCTGGAGTACTCGACAGTTAAATCAGCCCCAGCATTTT. The chain uses TRBV30 and TRBJ1-5, with TRBD1 as a possible D gene (5 bases). Germline loops: CDR1 GTSNPN, CDR2 SVGIG (reference sequence). V gave up 2 bases and J gave up 4 bases, with 12 bases separating them. CDR3 length equals 14 residues.

The chain combines TRBV4-1 with TRBJ1-1; 9 bases are a match to TRBD1. Germline trimming cut 1 base from V and 0 bases from J; bases unmatched to any gene: 9. CDR1 and CDR2 (germline): MGHRA, YSYEKL. CDR3 length: 18 residues. The CDR3 coding sequence is TGCGCCAGCAGCCAAGGGGGACAGGGTAGAGGGGTGAACACTGAAGCTTTCTTT. Translating it yields CASSQGGQGRGVNTEAFF.

This clone has only a few counts. The rearrangement joins TRBV5-4 to TRBJ1-5; D is possibly TRBD1 (5 bases). The ends were cut back, 4 bases at V and 2 bases at J, with 10 bases in the middle. Germline CDR1 is SGHNT and CDR2 is YYREEE (reference sequence). CDR3 size: 14 residues. The CDR3, as DNA: TGTGCCAGCAGCGCCGGGGGTGGCAATCAGCCCCAGCATTTT. Its translation: CASSAGGGNQPQHF.

Written as DNA, the CDR3 is TGTGCCAGCAGTTACAGGGGTGGGGACACTGAAGCTTTCTTT. Its translation: CASSYRGGDTEAFF. The chain recombines TRBV6-5 with TRBJ1-1; D possibly corresponds to TRBD1 (5 bases). The CDR3 extends over 14 amino acids. CDR1 is MNHEY and CDR2 is SVGAGI in the germline V gene. V lost 2 bases to trimming and J lost 3 bases, with 10 bases between them.

The chain uses TRBV21-1 and TRBJ1-3. TRBV21-1 is a pseudogene. This CDR3 region has 15 residues. The CDR3 DNA is TGTGCCAGCAGCACCAGGAGGCCCTCTGGAAACACCATATATTTT. Protein product: CASSTRRPSGNTIYF.

The rearrangement links TRBV4-2 to TRBJ2-2; TRBD2 is a possible D gene (7 bases). V was shortened by 4 bases and J by 3 bases, with 15 bases between the two germline ends. The CDR3 has 16 residues. CDR1 LGHNA and CDR2 YNFKEQ come from the germline V gene. This CDR3 is CASSPKGGVDTGELFF. The CDR3 nucleotides are TGTGCCAGCAGCCCTAAGGGGGGGGTGGACACCGGGGAGCTGTTTTTT.

J is TRBJ1-1 and V is TRBV2; D is unclear. The CDR3 runs to 11 residues. Between the trimmed V and J ends, which lost 7 bases and 10 bases, there was a span of 13 bases. Germline V gene data show CDR1 as SNHLY and CDR2 as FYNNEI. Here the CDR3 DNA reads TGTGCCAGCAAAGCGAGTTTCGTAGCTTTCTTT. This codes for CASKASFVAFF.

This chain connects TRBV11-3 to TRBJ2-3; tentatively, D is TRBD2 (6 bases). The CDR3 covers 15 residues. Deletions cut 2 bases from V and 4 bases from J, with 13 bases between. Germline V gene sequence: CDR1 SGHNT, CDR2 YENEEA. The chain's CDR3 is CASSLRRGLSDTQYF. In nucleotides, the CDR3 is TGTGCCAGCAGCTTAAGGCGGGGCCTATCAGATACGCAGTATTTT.

The chain is built from TRBV30 and TRBJ2-1; 7 bases are a match to TRBD2. This CDR3 is built from 16 residues. Germline-derived CDR1 and CDR2 are GTSNPN and SVGIG (reference sequence). J was trimmed by 3 bases and V by 0 bases; bases with no gene match: 8. The CDR3 protein is CAWSVWRGRNYNEQFF. The DNA of the CDR3 is TGTGCCTGGAGTGTATGGCGGGGGAGGAACTACAATGAGCAGTTCTTC. The full variable domain, with the rest looked up from reference TRBV30 and TRBJ2-1, is SQTIHQWPATLVQPVGSPLSLECTVEGTSNPNLYWYRQAAGRGLQLLFYSVGIGQISSEVPQNLSASRPQDRQFILSSKKLLLSDSGFYLCAWSVWRGRNYNEQFFGPGTRLTVL.

In its sample, this clone was seen once. J is TRBJ1-2 and V is TRBV4-1; a possible D gene is TRBD1 (6 bases). With 0 bases removed from V and 6 bases from J, the gap between germline ends came to 11 bases. Germline CDR1 is MGHRA and CDR2 is YSYEKL. This CDR3 has 14 residues. In DNA form, the CDR3 reads TGCGCCAGCAGCCAAGATCTAGGACAGAATGGCTACACCTTC. This translates into CASSQDLGQNGYTF.

V usage is TRBV5-1 and J usage is TRBJ1-4, with D unclear. Deletions cut 5 bases from V and 6 bases from J, with 8 bases between. Germline assignment: CDR1 SGHRS and CDR2 YFSETQ. This CDR3 is built from 12 residues. CDR3 in DNA: TGCGCCAGCAGGGAACGGGATGAAAAACTGTTTTTT. This translates into CASRERDEKLFF.

This clone was counted only a few times. The rearrangement links TRBV7-2 to TRBJ1-5, with D perhaps TRBD1 (6 bases). The germline V and J ends were trimmed by 0 bases and 2 bases, with 17 bases remaining between them. This CDR3 is built from 18 residues. Germline CDR1 reads SGHTA; CDR2 reads FQGNSA. CDR3 in DNA: TGTGCCAGCAGCTTAGCCCCGGGGGGGCCCTCGGGCAATCAGCCCCAGCATTTT. It specifies CASSLAPGGPSGNQPQHF.

CDR3 in DNA: TGTGCCGGAAGGCTAGCGGACAGTGAGCAGTTCTTC. This translates into CAGRLADSEQFF. The V gene is TRBV7-2, the J gene TRBJ2-1; TRBD2 is a possible D gene (7 bases). Germline V lookup: CDR1 SGHTA, CDR2 FQGNSA. The ends were cut back, 11 bases at V and 9 bases at J, with 17 bases in the middle. CDR3 length: 12 amino acids.

This clone ranks as medium-sized. The identical CDR3 is also encoded by other nucleotide sequences in the sample. The genes are TRBV7-2 and TRBJ2-7, with 9 bases fitting TRBD2. V lost 0 bases and J lost 1; bases outside the gene matches: 4. CDR3 length: 16 amino acids. Per germline, CDR1 SGHTA and CDR2 FQGNSA. CDR3: CASSLAATSGSYEQYF. In DNA form, the CDR3 reads TGTGCCAGCAGCTTAGCAGCGACTAGCGGATCCTACGAGCAGTACTTC.

The gene calls are TRBV30 and TRBJ1-6; D is undetermined. With 0 bases removed from V and 13 bases from J, the gap between germline ends came to 22 bases. CDR1 GTSNPN and CDR2 SVGIG come from the germline V gene (reference sequence). This CDR3 is 16 amino acids long. In DNA form, the CDR3 reads TGTGCCTGGAGTGTACTAGGAGGAGCCAAAACCAACCCCCTCCACTTT. Protein product: CAWSVLGGAKTNPLHF. The whole variable domain, filled in from reference TRBV30 and TRBJ1-6, reads SQTIHQWPATLVQPVGSPLSLECTVEGTSNPNLYWYRQAAGRGLQLLFYSVGIGQISSEVPQNLSASRPQDRQFILSSKKLLLSDSGFYLCAWSVLGGAKTNPLHFGNGTRLTVT.

The chain links TRBV11-1 to TRBJ2-1; no clear D. Trimming stripped 4 bases from V and 7 bases from J, with 11 bases between. This CDR3 is built from 13 residues. Germline-derived CDR1 and CDR2 are SGHAT and FQDESV (reference sequence). CDR3 bases: TGTGCCAGCAGCTACCTCTCCGGGAATGAGCAGTTCTTC. This translates into CASSYLSGNEQFF.